These 6 T cell receptor beta chains share one sample of origin, sequenced in a study of cytotoxic CD8 clonotypes in ibrutinib-treated CLL. The data were produced by immunoSEQ multiplex PCR, yet TCRdb's version contains in-frame clones alone and is incomplete. The sample includes 65,000 to 80,000 clones, over 80% seen only once; the top ten take roughly 35%. The sample consisted of PBMCs, taken after 24 months of ibrutinib treatment. All receptors derive from a human donor with chronic lymphocytic leukemia.

This rearrangement joins TRBV6-6 to TRBJ1-4; possibly TRBD1 for D (6 bases). Germline-derived CDR1 and CDR2 are MNHNY and SVGAGI (reference sequence). The CDR3 extends over 16 amino acids. V lost 7 bases and J 0 bases, leaving 15 bases between the germline ends. The CDR3 region is CASIRGDFATNEKLFF. The DNA for the CDR3 is TGTGCCAGCATTAGGGGGGATTTTGCAACTAATGAAAAACTGTTTTTT.

This clone was recorded only once. The chain joins TRBV30 to TRBJ2-5, with 11 bases that match TRBD1. The trim removed 2 bases at V and 4 bases at J, leaving 3 bases unmatched. Per germline, CDR1 GTSNPN and CDR2 SVGIG (reference sequence). CDR3 length: 14 amino acids. The CDR3 sequence is CAWSRTGGLETQYF. In nucleotides, the CDR3 is TGTGCCTGGAGTAGGACAGGGGGCCTAGAGACCCAGTACTTC.

The V and J genes are TRBV2 and TRBJ2-1; 13 bases agree with TRBD2. The CDR3 has 14 residues. Germline CDR1 reads SNHLY; CDR2 reads FYNNEI. J lost 15 bases, V lost 4 bases, and 9 bases had no gene match. CDR3 residues: CASSVSLAGGHPFF. CDR3 nucleotide sequence: TGTGCCAGCAGTGTTTCACTAGCGGGAGGGCACCCGTTCTTC.

This clone was detected a few times. V usage is TRBV25-1 and J usage is TRBJ1-1; 9 bases map to TRBD1. CDR1 and CDR2 (germline): MGHDK, SYGVNS. This CDR3 is 14 amino acids long. Germline trimming cut 6 bases from V and 1 base from J; bases unmatched to any gene: 3. CDR3 sequence: CASRGTGSNTEAFF. CDR3 sequence (DNA): TGTGCCAGCAGGGGGACAGGGTCGAACACTGAAGCTTTCTTT.

This chain links TRBV30 with TRBJ2-7; TRBD1 matches at 9 bases. Germline CDR1 and CDR2: GTSNPN and SVGIG (reference sequence). The CDR3 totals 16 residues. Losses at the gene ends were 0 bases for V and 5 bases for J; bases not matched to a gene: 11. CDR3 nucleotides: TGTGCCTGGAGTGTAGTTCTGGGACAGGGTCACCACGAGCAGTACTTC. Translating it yields CAWSVVLGQGHHEQYF.

V and J are TRBV7-3 and TRBJ2-7; TRBD2 matches at 14 bases. After removal of 5 bases from V and 6 bases from J, the junction contained 3 bases not matched to a gene. The CDR3 length is 14 residues. Germline values: CDR1 SGHTA, CDR2 FQGTGA. CDR3: CASSPGLAGAEQYF. The DNA for the CDR3 is TGTGCCAGCAGCCCGGGACTAGCGGGAGCCGAGCAGTACTTC.